This T cell receptor (beta chain) was observed in a study of cytomegalovirus exposure and HLA in healthy donors. Broader study findings: Researchers catalogued approximately 160 TCR beta chains as cytomegalovirus-associated. First-cohort TCR clusters were later found to tend to co-occur in the 120 or so validation repertoires.

The donors were members of the roughly 130-subject validation cohort (separate from the roughly 680-subject first cohort). Germline trimming cut 0 bases from V and 6 bases from J; bases unmatched to any gene: 11. Germline loops: CDR1 LNHNV, CDR2 YYDKDF (reference sequence). The CDR3 consists of 16 residues. In regard to this clone: Antigen specificity is unknown.

The protocol was immunoSEQ multiplex PCR, while the TCRdb copy is restricted to in-frame clones and leaves out a portion. The sample includes 76,000 or so clones, approximately 95% of them seen just once. The chain recombines TRBV15 with TRBJ2-7; 7 bases fit TRBD1. The sequence was obtained from a woman between 18 and 30 years old in good health and CMV-seronegative. The sample taken for sequencing was PBMCs. In DNA form, the CDR3 reads TGTGCCACCAGCAGAGAGCCCTCGACAGGGTACGGCGAGCAGTACTTC. Protein: CATSREPSTGYGEQYF.